This passage covers 2 T cell receptor beta chains from one sample sequenced in a study of blood T cell repertoires in COVID-19. Only in-frame clones appear in the TCRdb table, and some are missing; sequencing was by immunoSEQ multiplex PCR. The sample has about 210,000 clones, roughly 79% seen once. The sequenced sample was PBMCs or T cells enriched from blood (not recorded which). The receptors were sampled from a woman in her fifties or sixties with acute COVID-19.

The chain has TRBV5-1 and TRBJ1-3; 7 bases are a match to TRBD1. This CDR3 has 17 amino acids. Per germline, CDR1 SGHRS and CDR2 YFSETQ. The trim removed 4 bases at V and 0 bases at J, leaving 10 bases unmatched. This chain's CDR3 is CASSQSGGTVSGNTIYF. The CDR3 DNA is TGCGCCAGCAGCCAATCCGGAGGGACAGTCTCTGGAAACACCATATATTTT. The whole variable domain, filled in from reference TRBV5-1 and TRBJ1-3, reads KAGVTQTPRYLIKTRGQQVTLSCSPISGHRSVSWYQQTPGQGLQFLFEYFSETQRNKGNFPGRFSGRQFSNSRSEMNVSTLELGDSALYLCASSQSGGTVSGNTIYFGEGSWLTVV.

J is TRBJ2-3 and V is TRBV24-1; D is undetermined. Germline lookup yields CDR1 KGHDR and CDR2 SFDVKD. The V end lost 5 bases, the J end lost 2 bases, and 16 bases lay between the germline ends. There are 16 residues in the CDR3. CDR3 sequence reads: CATSGKASHYTDTQYF. Here the CDR3 DNA reads TGTGCCACCAGTGGAAAAGCGAGCCATTACACAGATACGCAGTATTTT.